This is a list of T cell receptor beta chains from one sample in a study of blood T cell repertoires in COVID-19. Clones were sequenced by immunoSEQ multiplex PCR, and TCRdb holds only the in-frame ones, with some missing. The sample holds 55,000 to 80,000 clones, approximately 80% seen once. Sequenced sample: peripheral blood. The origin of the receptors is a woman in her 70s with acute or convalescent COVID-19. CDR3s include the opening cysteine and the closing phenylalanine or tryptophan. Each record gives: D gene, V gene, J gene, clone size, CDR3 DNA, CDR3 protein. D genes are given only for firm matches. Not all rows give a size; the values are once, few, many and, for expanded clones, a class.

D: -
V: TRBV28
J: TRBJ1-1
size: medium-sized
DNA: TGTGCCAGCAGTTCCCCTTCGAATCCCAGAGGAGCTTTCTTT
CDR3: CASSSPSNPRGAFF

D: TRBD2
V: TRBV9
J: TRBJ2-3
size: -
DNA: TGTGCCAGCAGCGTAGTTTCAAGCGGGGGGGATAAAAGCACAGATACGCAGTATTTT
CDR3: CASSVVSSGGDKSTDTQYF

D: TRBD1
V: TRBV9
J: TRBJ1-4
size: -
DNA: TGTGCCAGCAGCGTAGCTGGGACAGGGGACGAAAAACTGTTTTTT
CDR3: CASSVAGTGDEKLFF

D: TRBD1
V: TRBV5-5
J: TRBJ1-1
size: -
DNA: TGTGCCAGCAGCTCAGGGACAGCGGACACTGAAGCTTTCTTT
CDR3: CASSSGTADTEAFF

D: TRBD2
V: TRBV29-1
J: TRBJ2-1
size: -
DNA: TGCAGCGCTGTTTCCGTAGCGGGAGAATCCTACAATGAGCAGTTCTTC
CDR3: CSAVSVAGESYNEQFF

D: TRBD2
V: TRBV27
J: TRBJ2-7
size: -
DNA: TGTGCCAGCAGTCGAACGGGAGGGGGGGGCTACGAGCAGTACTTC
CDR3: CASSRTGGGGYEQYF

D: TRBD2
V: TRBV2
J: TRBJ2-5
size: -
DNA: TGTGCCAGCAGTAGACTAGCGGCTCAAGAGACCCAGTACTTC
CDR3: CASSRLAAQETQYF

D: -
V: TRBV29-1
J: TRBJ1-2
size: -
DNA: TGCAGCGTTGAAGTGCGGCACCTCGGGTATGGCTACACCTTC
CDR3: CSVEVRHLGYGYTF

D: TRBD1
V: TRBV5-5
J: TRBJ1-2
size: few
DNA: TGTGCCAGCAGCTCAACAGGGGGCGCAAGCTATGGCTACACCTTC
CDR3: CASSSTGGASYGYTF

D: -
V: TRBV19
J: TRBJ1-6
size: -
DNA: TGTGCCAGTAGTGAGACAGGCAGCGGCTCCTATAATTCACCCCTCCACTTT
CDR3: CASSETGSGSYNSPLHF

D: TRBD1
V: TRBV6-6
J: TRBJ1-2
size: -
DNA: TGTGCCAGCAGTACTCCGGGACAGGCGGGCTACACCTTC
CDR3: CASSTPGQAGYTF

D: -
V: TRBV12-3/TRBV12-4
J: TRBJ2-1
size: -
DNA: TGTGCCAGCAGGCTCAGGGACAACCCGTTCTTC
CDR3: CASRLRDNPFF

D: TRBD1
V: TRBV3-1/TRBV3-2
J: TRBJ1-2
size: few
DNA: TGTGCCAGCAGGCACATACAGGGGGCGAATGGCTACACCTTC
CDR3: CASRHIQGANGYTF

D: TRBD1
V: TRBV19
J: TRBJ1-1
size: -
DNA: TGTGCCAGTCCCCCCCAAGGACAGGTGAACACTGAAGCTTTCTTT
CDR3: CASPPQGQVNTEAFF

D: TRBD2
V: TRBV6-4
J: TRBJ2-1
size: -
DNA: TGTGCCAGCAGCACGTCTAAAGCGGGAGGGCCCTATGAGCAGTTCTTC
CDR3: CASSTSKAGGPYEQFF

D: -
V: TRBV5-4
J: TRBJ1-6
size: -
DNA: TGTGCCAGCAGCTTGGACAGGACCAGTAATTCACCCCTCCACTTT
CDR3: CASSLDRTSNSPLHF

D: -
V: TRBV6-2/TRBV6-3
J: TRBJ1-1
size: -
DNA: TGTGCCAGCAGTTACTCCTCGGGAAGGACTGAAGCTTTCTTT
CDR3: CASSYSSGRTEAFF

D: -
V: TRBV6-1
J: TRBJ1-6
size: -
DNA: TGTGCCAGCAGTGACCTCAGCTCTTATGGGGCAGGGGAAAATTCACCCCTCCACTTT
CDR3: CASSDLSSYGAGENSPLHF

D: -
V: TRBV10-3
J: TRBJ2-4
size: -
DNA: TGTGCCATCAGTGCCGGACAGCTAGCCAAAAACATTCAGTACTTC
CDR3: CAISAGQLAKNIQYF

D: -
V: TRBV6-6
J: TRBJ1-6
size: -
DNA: TGTGCCAGCAGTTTTACAGGCCGCCCCAATTCACCCCTCCACTTT
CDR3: CASSFTGRPNSPLHF

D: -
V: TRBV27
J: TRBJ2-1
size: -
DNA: TGTGCCAGCAGCCAGGACTGGCACCGGGGGAATGAGCAGTTCTTC
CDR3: CASSQDWHRGNEQFF

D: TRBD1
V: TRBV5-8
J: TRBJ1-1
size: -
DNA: TGTGCCAGCAGCTTGGTGACAGGGGGAAACACTGAAGCTTTCTTT
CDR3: CASSLVTGGNTEAFF

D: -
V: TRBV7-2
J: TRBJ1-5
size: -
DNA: TGTGCCAGCAGCGTTAGTACAGAGCCCCAGCATTTT
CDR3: CASSVSTEPQHF

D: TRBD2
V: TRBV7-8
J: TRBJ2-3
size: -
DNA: TGTGCCAGCAGCTCCCCCTGGGGGGGTATCACAGATACGCAGTATTTT
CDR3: CASSSPWGGITDTQYF

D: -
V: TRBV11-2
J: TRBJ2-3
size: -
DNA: TGTGCCAGCAGCTTAGATGGAGGTTTCAGGGGCCGCGGCACAGATACGCAGTATTTT
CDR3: CASSLDGGFRGRGTDTQYF

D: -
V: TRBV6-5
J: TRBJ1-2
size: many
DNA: TGTGCCAGCAGTTACGCGCAGGGGTATGGCTACACCTTC
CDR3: CASSYAQGYGYTF

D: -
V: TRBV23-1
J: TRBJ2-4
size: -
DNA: TGCGCCAGCAGTCTAGGGGGGAGGGTGGCCAAAAACATTCAGTACTTC
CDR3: CASSLGGRVAKNIQYF

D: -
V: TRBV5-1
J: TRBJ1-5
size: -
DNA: TGCGCCAGCAGCCCCTCGGGTGGCAATCAGCCCCAGCATTTT
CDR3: CASSPSGGNQPQHF

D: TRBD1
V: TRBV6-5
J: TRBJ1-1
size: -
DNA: TGTGCCAGCAGAGTAACAGGGGGGAACACTGAAGCTTTCTTT
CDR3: CASRVTGGNTEAFF

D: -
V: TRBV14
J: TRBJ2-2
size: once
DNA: TGTGCCAGCAGCCAAGCGTACACCGGGGAGCTGTTTTTT
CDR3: CASSQAYTGELFF

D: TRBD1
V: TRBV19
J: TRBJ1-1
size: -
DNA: TGTGCCAGTAGTATAGTGACAGGGGACACTGAAGCTTTCTTT
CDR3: CASSIVTGDTEAFF

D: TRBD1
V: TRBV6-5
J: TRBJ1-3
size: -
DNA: TGTGCCAGCAGGACCGACAGGGGCTCTGGAAACACCATATATTTT
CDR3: CASRTDRGSGNTIYF

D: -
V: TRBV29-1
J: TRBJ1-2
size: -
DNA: TGCAGCGTTAGTGGCGGCGGGAACTATGGCTACACCTTC
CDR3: CSVSGGGNYGYTF

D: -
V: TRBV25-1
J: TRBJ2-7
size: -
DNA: TGTGCCAGACCGACATGGCATACCTACGAGCAGTACTTC
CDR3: CARPTWHTYEQYF

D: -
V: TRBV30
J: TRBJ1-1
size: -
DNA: TGTGCCTGGAGTGTAAGTCGGGGGGACACTGAAGCTTTCTTT
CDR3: CAWSVSRGDTEAFF

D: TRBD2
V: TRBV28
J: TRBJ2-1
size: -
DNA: TGTGCCGGCAGCGGGGGGACTAGCGGGAGGGCCTGGGATGAGCAGTTCTTC
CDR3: CAGSGGTSGRAWDEQFF

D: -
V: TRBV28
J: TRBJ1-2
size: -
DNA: TGTGCCAGCAGTTTAGGTGGTCAGGGTAGGGATGGCTACACCTTC
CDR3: CASSLGGQGRDGYTF

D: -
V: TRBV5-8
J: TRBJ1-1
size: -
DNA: TGTGCCAGCAGCTTGGGGTACTCGAACACTGAAGCTTTCTTT
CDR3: CASSLGYSNTEAFF

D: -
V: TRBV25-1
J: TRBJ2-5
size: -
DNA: TGTGCCAGCAGGAATACAGGGAGCGCCGGAGAGACCCAGTACTTC
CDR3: CASRNTGSAGETQYF

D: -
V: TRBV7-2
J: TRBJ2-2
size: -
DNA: TGTGCCAGCAGCGGGGGGTTCACCGGGGAGCTGTTTTTT
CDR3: CASSGGFTGELFF

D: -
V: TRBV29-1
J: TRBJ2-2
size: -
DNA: TGCAGCGTTACACAGGGAGGGATGGACACCGGGGAGCTGTTTTTT
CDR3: CSVTQGGMDTGELFF

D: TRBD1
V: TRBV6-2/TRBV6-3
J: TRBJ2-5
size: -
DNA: TGTGCCAGCAGTTACTTTACAGGGGGAGAGACCCAGTACTTC
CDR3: CASSYFTGGETQYF

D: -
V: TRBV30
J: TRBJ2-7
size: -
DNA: TGTGCCTGGAGTGTACTTGGAGGTCCTCGGGCTTCATACTTC
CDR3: CAWSVLGGPRASYF

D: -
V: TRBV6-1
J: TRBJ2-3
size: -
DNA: TGTGCCAGCAGTGCGCCGGGGGGCCTCCACACAGATACGCAGTATTTT
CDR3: CASSAPGGLHTDTQYF

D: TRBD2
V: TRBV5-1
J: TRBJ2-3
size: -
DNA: TGCGCCAGCAGCCCGGGACTAGCGTCCCTCACAGATACGCAGTATTTT
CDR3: CASSPGLASLTDTQYF

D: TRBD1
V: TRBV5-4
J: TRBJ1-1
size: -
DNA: TGTGCCAGCAGCTTGGAGGGACAGGGGTACACTGAAGCTTTCTTT
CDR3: CASSLEGQGYTEAFF

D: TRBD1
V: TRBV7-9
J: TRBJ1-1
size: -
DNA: TGTGCCAGCAACCGGCCAGACAGGGGCGCTGAAGCTTTCTTT
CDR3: CASNRPDRGAEAFF

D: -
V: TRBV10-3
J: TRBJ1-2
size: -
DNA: TGTGCCATCAGTGGAATGGGGGACTCCGGCTACACCTTC
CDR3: CAISGMGDSGYTF

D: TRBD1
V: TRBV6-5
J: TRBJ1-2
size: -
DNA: TGTGCCACCAAAGACAGGGTCAACAACTATGGCTACACCTTC
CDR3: CATKDRVNNYGYTF

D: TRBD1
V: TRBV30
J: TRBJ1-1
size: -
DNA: TGTGCCTGGAGCGCCCTCGGACAGGGGTTGTCTGAAGCTTTCTTT
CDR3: CAWSALGQGLSEAFF

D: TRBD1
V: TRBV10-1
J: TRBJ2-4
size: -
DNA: TGCGCCAGCAGGCCCCGGGGACAGGAACGGGTCGCTAACATTCAGTACTTC
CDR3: CASRPRGQERVANIQYF

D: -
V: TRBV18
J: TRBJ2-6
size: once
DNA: TGTGCCAGCTCACAGACACAGGGCTCTGGGGCCAACGTCCTGACTTTC
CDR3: CASSQTQGSGANVLTF

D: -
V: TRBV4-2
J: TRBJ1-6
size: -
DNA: TGTGCCAGCAGCCAAGATCAATCTGGGGCGTACGGTTCACCCCTCCACTTT
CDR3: CASSQDQSGAYGSPLHF

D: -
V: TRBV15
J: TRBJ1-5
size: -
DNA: TGTGCCACCAGCAGGGAAACAGCCTTGCAGCCCCAGCATTTT
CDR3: CATSRETALQPQHF

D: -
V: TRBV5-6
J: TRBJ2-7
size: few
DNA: TGTGCCAGCAGCTTGTTTAACAGTGGGTACGAGCAGTACTTC
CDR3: CASSLFNSGYEQYF